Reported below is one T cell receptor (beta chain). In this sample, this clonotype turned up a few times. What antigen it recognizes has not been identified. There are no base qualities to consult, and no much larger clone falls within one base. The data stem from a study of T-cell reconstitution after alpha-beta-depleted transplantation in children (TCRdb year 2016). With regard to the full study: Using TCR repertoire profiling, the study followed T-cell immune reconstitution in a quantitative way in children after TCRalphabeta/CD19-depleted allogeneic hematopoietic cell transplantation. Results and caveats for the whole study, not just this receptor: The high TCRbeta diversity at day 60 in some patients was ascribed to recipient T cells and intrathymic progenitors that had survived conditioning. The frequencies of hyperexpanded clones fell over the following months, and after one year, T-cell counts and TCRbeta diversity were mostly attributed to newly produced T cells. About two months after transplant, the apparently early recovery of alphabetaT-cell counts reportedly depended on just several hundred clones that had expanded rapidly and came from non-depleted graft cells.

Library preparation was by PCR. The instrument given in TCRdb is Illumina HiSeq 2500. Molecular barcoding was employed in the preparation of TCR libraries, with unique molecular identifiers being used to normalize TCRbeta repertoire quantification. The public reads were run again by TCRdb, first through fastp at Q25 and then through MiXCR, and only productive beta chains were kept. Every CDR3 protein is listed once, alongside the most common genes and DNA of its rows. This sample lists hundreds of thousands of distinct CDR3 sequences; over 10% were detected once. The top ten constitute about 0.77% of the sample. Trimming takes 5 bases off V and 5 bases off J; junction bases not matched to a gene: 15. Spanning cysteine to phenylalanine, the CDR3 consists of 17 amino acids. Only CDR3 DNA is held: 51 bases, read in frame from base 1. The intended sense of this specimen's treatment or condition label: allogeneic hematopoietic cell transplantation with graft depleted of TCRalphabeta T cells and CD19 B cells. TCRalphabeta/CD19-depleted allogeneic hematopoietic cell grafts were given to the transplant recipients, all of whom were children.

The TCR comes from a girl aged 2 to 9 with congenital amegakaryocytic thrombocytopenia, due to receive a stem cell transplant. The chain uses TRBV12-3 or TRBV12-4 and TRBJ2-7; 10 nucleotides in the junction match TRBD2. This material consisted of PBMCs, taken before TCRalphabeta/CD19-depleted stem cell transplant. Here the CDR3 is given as CASSAGWSGRAPNEQYF. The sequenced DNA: TGTGCCAGCAGTGCTGGGTGGAGCGGGAGGGCCCCCAACGAGCAGTACTTC.